This T cell receptor (beta chain) was sequenced during a study of blood T cell repertoires in COVID-19. Study in general: Acute and convalescent COVID-19 specimens originated in the United States, Italy and Spain. The cDNA or gDNA used as material had been derived from T cells, B-cell-depleted T cells, or PBMCs.

The germline V gene has CDR1 LGHDT and CDR2 YNNKEL (reference sequence). This CDR3 contains 16 residues. V lost 3 bases to trimming and J lost 8 bases; unmatched junction nucleotides: 12. Profiling relied on immunoSEQ multiplex PCR, and the TCRdb table lists in-frame clones only, not all of them. The sample contains 250,000 to 300,000 clones, 70% to 90% of which appear only once. This chain links TRBV3-1 (or the pseudogene TRBV3-2) with TRBJ2-1; 8 bases line up with TRBD2. The TCR was taken from a man between 18 and 29 years old with active or convalescent COVID-19. The source material was peripheral blood. The CDR3 DNA reads as TGTGCCAGCAGCCATGACAGCGGGAGTCGCGAGGATGAGCAGTTCTTC. This sequence encodes CASSHDSGSREDEQFF.